This entry describes one TCR beta chain. A read error may produce the germline difference seen at one junction end. Sequencing used immunoSEQ multiplex PCR; TCRdb keeps in-frame clones, though not all of them. The sample yields about 8,300 clones, about 91% seen once. This specimen comes from a study of lymphopenia after photon versus proton radiotherapy. In germline, CDR1 is LNHNV, CDR2 YYDKDF (reference sequence). This CDR3 spans 13 amino acids. The sequence was collected from a man older than 75 with cholangiocarcinoma. The chain employs TRBV15 and TRBJ2-7; D ambiguous. The material sequenced was peripheral blood, taken from a patient treated with photon-based radiotherapy. The DNA for the CDR3 is TGTGCCACCAGCAGAGATAAGGTATCCGGACGAGACTTC. This translates into CATSRDKVSGRDF.